What follows are 20 T cell receptor beta chains derived from one specimen sequenced in a study of T cell responses to AZD1222 COVID-19 vaccine. TCRdb keeps only in-frame clones here, not all; method: immunoSEQ multiplex PCR. This table has roughly 95,000 clones, 80% to 95% appearing once. The sequenced sample was peripheral blood, obtained 28 days after the second AZD1222 dose. The receptors were sampled from an adult who received the AZD1222 COVID-19 vaccine.

This chain joins TRBV10-1 and TRBJ1-5, with D perhaps matching TRBD1 (5 bases). CDR3 length equals 12 residues. The germline CDR1 and CDR2 sequences are WNHNN and SYGVQD (reference sequence). V was trimmed by 10 bases and J by 2 bases, leaving 9 bases between them. The CDR3, as DNA: TGCGCCATCCTAGGGGGCAATCAGCCCCAGCATTTT. Translated: CAILGGNQPQHF.

The V and J genes are TRBV12-3 or TRBV12-4 and TRBJ1-5; D possibly corresponds to TRBD1 (5 bases). V shed 7 bases and J shed 4 bases, with 11 bases lying between them. This CDR3 is built from 13 residues. The CDR3 sequence is CASTLGGNQPQHF. As DNA, the CDR3 is TGTGCCAGCACGCTCGGGGGGAATCAGCCCCAGCATTTT.

J is TRBJ1-6 and V is TRBV9; the match to TRBD1 covers 8 bases. In germline, CDR1 is SGDLS, CDR2 YYNGEE. There are 14 residues in the CDR3. The trim removed 4 bases at V and 13 bases at J, leaving 10 bases unmatched. Written as DNA, the CDR3 is TGTGCCAGCAGCCCCGCCGGACAGGGTGTTCCCCTCCACTTT. Translated: CASSPAGQGVPLHF.

V gene TRBV14 combines with J gene TRBJ2-3; TRBD1 agrees at 9 bases. The ends lost 4 bases at V and 0 bases at J; junction bases unmatched: 5. The V gene's germline CDR1 is SGHDN and CDR2 FVKESK. The CDR3 totals 16 residues. The CDR3 DNA is TGTGCCAGCAGCCCAGGGACAGGGAGTAGCACAGATACGCAGTATTTT. Amino acids: CASSPGTGSSTDTQYF.

The sample holds one count of this clone. This chain connects TRBV4-3 to TRBJ1-5, with D unresolved. CDR3 length: 13 residues. Germline values: CDR1 LGHNA, CDR2 YSLEER. The V gene lost 0 bases and the J gene lost 5 bases, with 5 bases spanning the gap. The CDR3 protein is CASSQEIDQPQHF. In DNA form, the CDR3 reads TGCGCCAGCAGCCAAGAAATAGATCAGCCCCAGCATTTT.

This chain links TRBV28 with TRBJ1-4; D gene unclear. The CDR3 runs to 13 residues. Germline assignment: CDR1 MDHEN and CDR2 SYDVKM. Trimming left V 6 bases short and J 8 bases short, with 13 bases between. The DNA of the CDR3 is TGTGCCAGCAGGGGCACTGGAGGGGAAAAACTGTTTTTT. It translates to CASRGTGGEKLFF. Supplemented by reference TRBV28 and TRBJ1-4, the full variable domain reads DVKVTQSSRYLVKRTGEKVFLECVQDMDHENMFWYRQDPGLGLRLIYFSYDVKMKEKGDIPEGYSVSREKKERFSLILESASTNQTSMYLCASRGTGGEKLFFGSGTQLSVL.

This rearrangement joins TRBV15 to TRBJ1-2; possible D gene TRBD1, 5 bases. The germline V gene encodes CDR1 LNHNV and CDR2 YYDKDF (reference sequence). V was pared by 0 bases and J by 6 bases, with 14 bases between. The CDR3 is 15 amino acids. This chain's CDR3 is CATSRDSGRVDGYTF. In nucleotides, the CDR3 is TGTGCCACCAGCAGAGATTCGGGCAGGGTCGATGGCTACACCTTC.

In DNA form, the CDR3 reads TGTGCCAGCAGTCAAGTGAGGACAGGGGGCGGCGAGCAGTACTTC. Amino acid sequence: CASSQVRTGGGEQYF. V is TRBV2 and J is TRBJ2-7; the match to TRBD1 covers 11 bases. The CDR3 length is 15 residues. The trim removed 5 bases at V and 6 bases at J, leaving 9 bases unmatched. CDR1 is SNHLY, CDR2 FYNNEI, per germline.

The rearrangement links TRBV12-3 or TRBV12-4 to TRBJ1-5; no clear D. The CDR3 has 13 residues. Trimming removed 3 bases from V and 5 bases from J, with 8 bases in between. This chain's CDR3 is CASSFGKYQPQHF. CDR3 DNA sequence: TGTGCCAGCAGTTTTGGAAAATATCAGCCCCAGCATTTT.

The CDR3 spells CASSLTGQTTNEKLFF. For the CDR3, the DNA is TGCGCCAGCAGCTTGACCGGGCAAACAACTAATGAAAAACTGTTTTTT. The gene calls are TRBV5-1 and TRBJ1-4; D unclear. Germline-derived CDR1 and CDR2 are SGHRS and YFSETQ. Trimming removed 1 base from V and 0 bases from J, with 10 bases in between. This CDR3 region has 16 residues.

The chain is built from TRBV7-2 and TRBJ1-5; 7 bases align to TRBD1. The CDR3 is made up of 15 amino acids. Germline V gives CDR1 SGHTA, CDR2 FQGNSA. V was pared by 2 bases and J by 1 base, with 2 bases of the junction left unmatched. The chain's CDR3 is CASSLRTGSNQPQHF. CDR3 nucleotides: TGTGCCAGCAGCTTACGGACAGGAAGCAATCAGCCCCAGCATTTT.

V and J are TRBV5-1 and TRBJ2-7; 8 positions match TRBD1. The V gene's germline CDR1 is SGHRS and CDR2 YFSETQ. This CDR3 region has 14 residues. The ends lost 4 bases at V and 5 bases at J; junction bases unmatched: 8. The CDR3 DNA is TGCGCCAGCAGCACAGGACAGGGTACCAACGAGCAGTACTTC. It yields the protein CASSTGQGTNEQYF.

The chain employs TRBV6-5 and TRBJ1-3; the D is unclear. With 0 bases removed from V and 1 base from J, the gap between germline ends came to 7 bases. Germline lookup yields CDR1 MNHEY and CDR2 SVGAGI. This CDR3 comprises 15 residues. The CDR3 region has the DNA TGTGCCAGCAGTTACTCTCGGGGATCTGGAAACACCATATATTTT. It codes for CASSYSRGSGNTIYF.

V and J are TRBV3-1 (or the pseudogene TRBV3-2) and TRBJ1-1, with TRBD1 matching over 7 bases. The CDR3 contains 19 residues. V shed 0 bases, J shed 5 bases, and the junction held 18 bases outside the gene matches. Per germline, CDR1 LGHDT and CDR2 YNNKEL (reference sequence). This chain's CDR3 is CASSQDRPAGTTGETEAFF. The CDR3, as DNA: TGTGCCAGCAGCCAAGATCGGCCGGCGGGAACAACAGGGGAGACTGAAGCTTTCTTT.

CDR3 amino acids: CASSEAGRTLLYGYTF. The CDR3 nucleotides are TGTGCCAGCAGTGAAGCCGGCCGGACACTGTTATATGGCTACACCTTC. V gene TRBV2 combines with J gene TRBJ1-2; a possible D gene is TRBD1 (5 bases). The CDR3 runs to 16 residues. Per germline, CDR1 SNHLY and CDR2 FYNNEI. Trimming left V 0 bases short and J 5 bases short, with 16 bases between.

The chain couples TRBV7-2 to TRBJ1-2; D unresolved. The germline V gene has CDR1 SGHTA and CDR2 FQGNSA. Trimming removed 5 bases at V and 7 bases at J, with 17 bases between. The CDR3 consists of 14 residues. The CDR3 region is CASSLPLGRSGYTF. The CDR3 region has the DNA TGTGCCAGCAGCCTGCCCCTTGGACGGAGTGGCTACACCTTC.

This chain joins TRBV7-9 and TRBJ2-1; D remains ambiguous. The V and J ends lost 1 base and 7 bases respectively, with 11 bases between them. Germline assignment: CDR1 SEHNR and CDR2 FQNEAQ (reference sequence). This CDR3 region has 14 residues. The CDR3 here is CASSLDSFGNEQFF. CDR3 bases: TGTGCCAGCAGCTTAGACTCCTTCGGGAATGAGCAGTTCTTC.

The chain joins TRBV11-3 to TRBJ2-3, with no clear D. This CDR3 has 12 residues. V was shortened by 1 base and J by 4 bases, with 3 bases between the two germline ends. CDR1 SGHNT and CDR2 YENEEA come from the germline V gene. Here the CDR3 reads CASSLVADTQYF. For the CDR3, the DNA is TGTGCCAGCAGCTTAGTCGCAGATACGCAGTATTTT. Filled out from reference TRBV11-3 and TRBJ2-3, the complete variable domain reads EAGVVQSPRYKIIEKKQPVAFWCNPISGHNTLYWYLQNLGQGPELLIRYENEEAVDDSQLPKDRFSAERLKGVDSTLKIQPAELGDSAVYLCASSLVADTQYFGPGTRLTVL.

The V and J genes are TRBV6-1 and TRBJ1-2; unclear D gene. The ends were cut back, 1 base at V and 4 bases at J, with 7 bases in the middle. This CDR3 contains 13 residues. The germline V gene has CDR1 MNHNS and CDR2 SASEGT. The CDR3 spells CASSEGPFYGYTF. As DNA, the CDR3 is TGTGCCAGCAGTGAAGGGCCCTTCTATGGCTACACCTTC.

The gene calls are TRBV4-3 and TRBJ2-6; D is unclear. V lost 4 bases and J 1 base, leaving 8 bases between the germline ends. Germline V gives CDR1 LGHNA, CDR2 YSLEER. There are 15 residues in the CDR3. This CDR3 is CASSPPGSGANVLTF. The CDR3 nucleotides are TGCGCCAGCAGCCCCCCTGGGTCTGGGGCCAACGTCCTGACTTTC.